The text below deals with one T cell receptor beta chain. Its antigen is currently not known. Nothing much larger sits one base from this clone, and base qualities are not available. This specimen comes from a study of vaccination and CD4 T cells after COVID-19 (dated by TCRdb to about 2022). As for the study more broadly: SARS-CoV-2 positivity had been established in the convalescent patients by nasal swab PCR, and mild disease was recorded in about 9 of these patients and severe disease in one. The convalescent cohort included six males and four females, with two Hispanic individuals, seven Caucasians, two Asians and one multiracial person. Each participant got two doses of either the Pfizer-BioNTech BNT162b2 vaccine (n=8) or the Moderna mRNA-1273 vaccine (n=2). Post-COVID blood samples were collected from convalescent patients a median of around 100 days after diagnosis, with a range of about 30 to 161 days. Post-vaccine blood samples were collected a median of approximately 72 days after the second vaccine dose, ranging from roughly 13 to 250 days. The cultures were stimulated with overlapping spike peptide pools from SARS-CoV-2 and from the common cold coronaviruses HCoV-NL63, HCoV-OC43 and HCoV-229E. Control cultures received a CEFX viral epitope pool as the positive control, an HIV-1 Nef peptide pool as the negative control, or no peptide. The spike-specific CD4+ TCR repertoire was compared before and after mRNA vaccination in over nine COVID-19 convalescent patients and several infection-naive healthy vaccine recipients. Results the study describes overall, beyond this receptor: The number of convalescent patients in the study was relatively small, and the study did not examine early timepoints following natural infection. Among convalescent patients, a median about 86% of the SARS-CoV-2-reactive clones seen after vaccination appeared only after vaccination, which suggests priming specific to the vaccine. Although the median number of SARS-CoV-2-reactive clonotypes went up from 20 to 25 after infection to 38 after vaccination, the increase was not significant. Of the vaccine-specific clones in convalescent patients, 304 of 307, or nearly all, reacted only to SARS-CoV-2 spike and did not cross-react with common cold coronaviruses.

Libraries were prepared through PCR. DNA from cultured CD4+ T cells was subjected to TCR sequencing with the Oncomine TCR Beta short-read assay at the Johns Hopkins FTIC core. Genomic DNA was extracted from the cultured CD4+ T cells with the QIAamp micro DNA kit. The Oncomine TCR Beta libraries from cultured CD4+ T cells were pooled using unique dual indexes and then sequenced on an Illumina iSeq 100. Per the source publication's procedure: Non-productive sequences were removed, and CDR3s not starting with C, not ending with F or W, or shorter than 7 amino acids were discarded. The MANAFEST web application was used to identify antigen-specific clonotypes by comparing peptide-stimulated wells against reference wells and other culture wells. To be called positive, a clone needed an FDR below 0.05, an odds ratio above 5, and a productive frequency above 0.1% in at least two of three replicate wells. A clonotype was classed as cross-reactive if the clonotype showed significant expansion both in SARS-CoV-2 spike wells and in at least one common cold coronavirus spike condition. Using R version 3.6.1, CDR3 homology was evaluated through Levenshtein distances (stringdist) along with unrooted phylogenetic trees (ape). Through fastp at Q25 and MiXCR, TCRdb rebuilt clones from the public reads, retaining in-frame beta chains. Rows matching on CDR3 protein sequence are summarized as one entry with the most common DNA and genes. These V and J calls rely on TCRdb rather than the paper's analysis. This sample lists approximately 21,000 distinct CDR3 sequences; roughly three fifths were detected once. Of the sample, 8.9% falls within the top ten clones.

The intended sense of this specimen's treatment or condition label: roughly ten-day PBMC culture with coronavirus spike peptide pools or control peptides (ViraFEST assay). The study used the ViraFEST assay, which expanded antigen-specific T cells with peptide pools and then identified expanded clonotypes by TCR sequencing. The positive SARS-CoV-2 PCR tests of the convalescent patients were dated from March to December 2020, before the Alpha, Beta and Delta variants emerged in the United States. PBMCs were cultured at 1.5 million to 2 million per well in IMDM supplemented with roughly 5% human AB serum and 9.5 to 10 IU/ml IL-2, with roughly 9.5 ug/ml peptide pools added. Half of the culture medium was replaced with fresh IL-2-containing medium on days 3 and 7. After 10 days of culture, CD4+ T cells were isolated by negative selection using the EasySep CD4+ T cell isolation kit. Ficoll-Paque Plus gradient centrifugation was used to isolate PBMCs from whole blood, and the isolated PBMCs were then either used fresh or cryopreserved at -140C. In general, triplicate wells were set up for every culture condition.

Taken from the germline V gene (reference sequence), the CDR1 and CDR2 loops are SEHNR and FQNEAQ. The CDR3 goes from the cysteine to the phenylalanine over 17 residues. The CDR3 DNA has 51 bases and is translated from base 1. Trimming accounts for 1 base at V and 5 bases at J, while the number of junction bases matched to no gene is 4. The chain is made from TRBV7-9 and TRBJ2-1, with 14 bases matching TRBD2. The sequence was collected from a human donor who had recovered from COVID-19. This specimen was CD4+ T cells from blood, cultured in vitro, taken after SARS-CoV-2 vaccination. The CDR3 region has the sequence CASSLGGTSGSDNEQFF. The DNA reads TGTGCCAGCAGCTTAGGGGGGACTAGCGGGAGCGACAATGAGCAGTTCTTC.